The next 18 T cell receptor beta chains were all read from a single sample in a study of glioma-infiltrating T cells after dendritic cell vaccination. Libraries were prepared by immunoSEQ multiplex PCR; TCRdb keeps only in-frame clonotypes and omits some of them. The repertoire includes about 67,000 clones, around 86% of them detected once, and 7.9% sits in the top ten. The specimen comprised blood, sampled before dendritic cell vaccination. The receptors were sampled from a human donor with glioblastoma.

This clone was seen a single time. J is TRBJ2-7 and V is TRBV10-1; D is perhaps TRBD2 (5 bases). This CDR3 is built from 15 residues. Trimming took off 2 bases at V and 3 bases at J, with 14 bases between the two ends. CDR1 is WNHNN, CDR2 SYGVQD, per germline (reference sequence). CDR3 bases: TGCGCCAGCAGTGAGGGGCAGCCCGGGGACTACGAGCAGTACTTC. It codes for CASSEGQPGDYEQYF.

CDR3 in DNA: TGTGCCAGTAGTATTCTGGCGGGGGCCTCCGAGCAGTACTTC. As protein: CASSILAGASEQYF. The chain couples TRBV19 to TRBJ2-7, with D tentatively TRBD2 (7 bases). The CDR3 sequence is 14 residues long. Germline assignment: CDR1 LNHDA and CDR2 SQIVND (reference sequence). V lost 3 bases to trimming and J lost 6 bases, with 15 bases between them. Full variable domain (missing parts from reference TRBV19 and TRBJ2-7): DGGITQSPKYLFRKEGQNVTLSCEQNLNHDAMYWYRQDPGQGLRLIYYSQIVNDFQKGDIAEGYSVSREKKESFPLTVTSAQKNPTAFYLCASSILAGASEQYFGPGTRLTVT.

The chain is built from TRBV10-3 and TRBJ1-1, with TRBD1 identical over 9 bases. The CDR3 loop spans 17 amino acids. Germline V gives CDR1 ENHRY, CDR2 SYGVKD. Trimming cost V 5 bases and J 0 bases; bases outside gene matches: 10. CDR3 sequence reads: CAISPGQGFPMNTEAFF. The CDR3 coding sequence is TGTGCCATCAGTCCGGGACAGGGATTCCCCATGAACACTGAAGCTTTCTTT.

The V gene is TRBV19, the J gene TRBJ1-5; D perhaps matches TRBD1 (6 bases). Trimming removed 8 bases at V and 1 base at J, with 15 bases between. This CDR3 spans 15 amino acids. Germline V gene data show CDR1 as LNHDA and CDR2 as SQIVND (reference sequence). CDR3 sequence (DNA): TGTGCCAGTTCACAATTAAGGGGGAGCAATCAGCCCCAGCATTTT. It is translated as CASSQLRGSNQPQHF.

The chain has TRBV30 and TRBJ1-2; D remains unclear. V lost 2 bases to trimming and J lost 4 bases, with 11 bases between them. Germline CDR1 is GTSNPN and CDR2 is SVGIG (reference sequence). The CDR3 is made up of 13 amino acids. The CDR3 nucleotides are TGTGCCTGGAGTCTCGGGAACATCTATGGCTACACCTTC. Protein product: CAWSLGNIYGYTF. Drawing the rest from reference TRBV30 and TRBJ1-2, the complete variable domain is SQTIHQWPATLVQPVGSPLSLECTVEGTSNPNLYWYRQAAGRGLQLLFYSVGIGQISSEVPQNLSASRPQDRQFILSSKKLLLSDSGFYLCAWSLGNIYGYTFGSGTRLTVV.

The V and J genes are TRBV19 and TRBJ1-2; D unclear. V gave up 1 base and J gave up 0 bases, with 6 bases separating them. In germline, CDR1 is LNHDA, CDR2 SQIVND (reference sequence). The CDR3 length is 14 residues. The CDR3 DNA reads TGTGCCAGTAGTATAGTCGGAGCTAACTATGGCTACACCTTC. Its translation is CASSIVGANYGYTF.

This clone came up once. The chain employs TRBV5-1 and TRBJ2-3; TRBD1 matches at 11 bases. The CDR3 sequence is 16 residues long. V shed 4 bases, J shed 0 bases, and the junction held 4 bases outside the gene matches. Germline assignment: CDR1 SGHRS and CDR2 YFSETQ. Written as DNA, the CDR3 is TGCGCCAGCAGCCCGGGACAGGGGGAGAGCACAGATACGCAGTATTTT. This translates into CASSPGQGESTDTQYF.

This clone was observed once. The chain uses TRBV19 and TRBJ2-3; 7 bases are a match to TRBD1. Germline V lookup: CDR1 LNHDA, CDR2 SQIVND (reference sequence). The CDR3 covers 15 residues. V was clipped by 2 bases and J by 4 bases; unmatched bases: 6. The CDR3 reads CASSITVTGADTQYF. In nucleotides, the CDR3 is TGTGCCAGTAGTATAACCGTTACAGGGGCAGATACGCAGTATTTT.

CDR3: CASKRVVMNTEAFF. The CDR3 DNA reads as TGTGCCAGCAAGAGGGTGGTTATGAACACTGAAGCTTTCTTT. This chain joins TRBV6-6 and TRBJ1-1; no clear D. The CDR3 extends over 14 amino acids. The germline V and J ends were trimmed by 7 bases and 0 bases, with 12 bases remaining between them. CDR1 and CDR2 from the germline V gene are MNHNY and SVGAGI (reference sequence).

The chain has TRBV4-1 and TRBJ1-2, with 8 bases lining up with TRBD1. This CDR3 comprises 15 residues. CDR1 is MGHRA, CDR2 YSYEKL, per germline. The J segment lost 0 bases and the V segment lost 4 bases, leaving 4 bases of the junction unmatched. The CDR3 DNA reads TGCGCCAGCAGCCTACCGGGACAGGCTAACTATGGCTACACCTTC. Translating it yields CASSLPGQANYGYTF.

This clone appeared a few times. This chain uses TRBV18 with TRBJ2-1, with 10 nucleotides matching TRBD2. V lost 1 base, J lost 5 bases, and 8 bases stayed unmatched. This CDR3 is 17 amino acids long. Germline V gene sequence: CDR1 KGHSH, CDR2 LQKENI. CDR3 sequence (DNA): TGTGCCAGCTCACCACGTAATGGGCTAGCGGGGGACAATGAGCAGTTCTTC. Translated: CASSPRNGLAGDNEQFF.

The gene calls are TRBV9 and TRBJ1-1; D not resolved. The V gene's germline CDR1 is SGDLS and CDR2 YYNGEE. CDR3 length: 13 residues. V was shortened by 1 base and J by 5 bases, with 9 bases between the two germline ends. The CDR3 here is CASSVSIWTEAFF. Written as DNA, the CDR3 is TGTGCCAGCAGCGTATCTATTTGGACTGAAGCTTTCTTT.

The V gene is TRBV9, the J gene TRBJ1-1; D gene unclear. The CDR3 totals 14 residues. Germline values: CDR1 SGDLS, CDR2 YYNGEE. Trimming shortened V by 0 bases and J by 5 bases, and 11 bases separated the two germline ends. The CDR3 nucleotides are TGTGCCAGCAGCGTAGATTGGGAGTGGACTGAAGCTTTCTTT. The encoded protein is CASSVDWEWTEAFF.

In DNA form, the CDR3 reads TGTGCCTGGAGTGTACAAAATCAGCCCCAGCATTTT. This codes for CAWSVQNQPQHF. The chain links TRBV30 to TRBJ1-5; D unresolved. Germline CDR1 reads GTSNPN; CDR2 reads SVGIG (reference sequence). V was clipped by 0 bases and J by 4 bases, with 4 bases between them. The CDR3 is 12 residues long.

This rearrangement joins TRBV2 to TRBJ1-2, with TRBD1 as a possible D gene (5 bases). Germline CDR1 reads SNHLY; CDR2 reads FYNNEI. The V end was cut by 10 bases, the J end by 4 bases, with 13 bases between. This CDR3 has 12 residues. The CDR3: CATSGTGYGYTF. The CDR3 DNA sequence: TGTGCCACTAGCGGGACTGGCTATGGCTACACCTTC.

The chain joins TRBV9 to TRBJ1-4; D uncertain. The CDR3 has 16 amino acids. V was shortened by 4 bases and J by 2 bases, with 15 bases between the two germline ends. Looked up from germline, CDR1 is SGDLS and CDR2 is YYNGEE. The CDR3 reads CASSPRAQWTNEKLFF. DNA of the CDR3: TGTGCCAGCAGCCCCAGAGCACAGTGGACTAATGAAAAACTGTTTTTT.

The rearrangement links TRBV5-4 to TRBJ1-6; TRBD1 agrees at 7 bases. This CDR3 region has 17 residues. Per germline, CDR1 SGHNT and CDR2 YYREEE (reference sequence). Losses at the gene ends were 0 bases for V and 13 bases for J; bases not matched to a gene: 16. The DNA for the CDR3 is TGTGCCAGCAGCTTGGTCCGGAGGGGACAGTACAAGTCCCCCCTCCACTTT. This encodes CASSLVRRGQYKSPLHF.

CDR3 bases: TGCGCCAGCAGCCAACTCCCCGGGAGGGGGCGGATTGGTGAAAAACTGTTTTTT. Its translation is CASSQLPGRGRIGEKLFF. The chain recombines TRBV4-1 with TRBJ1-4; 7 nucleotides line up with TRBD1. The V gene end was trimmed by 2 bases and the J gene end by 7 bases; junction bases not matched to a gene: 16. The CDR3 consists of 18 residues. Looked up from germline, CDR1 is MGHRA and CDR2 is YSYEKL.